This note documents a single T cell receptor beta chain sequence. Its matching antigen is unknown. V gave up 7 bases and J gave up 7 bases, with 14 bases separating them. The CDR3 extends over 13 amino acids. Per germline, CDR1 SEHNR and CDR2 FQNEAQ (reference sequence). The PCR made use of 60 Vbeta and 13 Jbeta primers. Sequenced by immunoSEQ multiplex PCR; TCRdb stores in-frame clones only, minus some. The data contain about 110,000 clones, 70% to 80% of them singletons. The data are from a study of cytomegalovirus exposure and HLA in healthy donors. Points from the study as a whole: Association of a missense DCLRE1C variant with TCR beta V- and J-gene trimming was reported in a later analysis. CMV antigen specificity was confirmed in vitro for a few CMV-associated chains.

The specimen was PBMCs. The sequence was collected from a woman in her thirties or forties in good health and CMV-seronegative. The V and J genes are TRBV7-9 and TRBJ2-1; D remains unclear. The chain's CDR3 is CASNLRGRNEQFF. The CDR3 DNA is TGTGCCAGCAACCTTCGAGGCAGAAATGAGCAGTTCTTC.